What follows are 14 T cell receptor beta chains derived from one specimen sequenced in a study of T cell repertoires in cytomegalovirus infection. TCRdb re-analysed the reads in MiXCR, keeping a single row per CDR3 protein. The repertoire holds approximately 730,000 distinct CDR3 sequences, almost 30% seen once, with around 14% in the top ten. No cognate antigen is known for these TCRs. This specimen consisted of cultured CD8+ T cells from PBMCs, obtained from culture after CMV antigen stimulation. Receptor source: a human donor in good health (CMV status not recorded). Some clones in this sample may be carry-over from other donors' samples.

This clonotype has more than one count but fewer than ten. This sequence joins TRBV27 and TRBJ2-7; D is undetermined. The V and J ends lost 10 bases and 2 bases respectively, with 27 bases between them. Germline V gene sequence: CDR1 MNHEY, CDR2 SMNVEV (reference sequence). This CDR3 spans 17 amino acids. CDR3 in DNA: TGTGCCAACACCGATATTGCCCCCTTAATCTTAACCTACGAGCAGTACTTC. Residues: CANTDIAPLILTYEQYF.

This sequence joins TRBV5-6 and TRBJ1-1, with a possible D match to TRBD1 (5 bases). V was clipped by 0 bases and J by 0 bases, with 18 bases between them. CDR1 is SGHDT and CDR2 is YYEEEE in the germline V gene. CDR3 length: 18 amino acids. The CDR3 nucleotides read TGTGCCAGCAGCTTGGATTGGGACCCTCGGGCAATGAACACTGAAGCTTTCTTT. Its protein is CASSLDWDPRAMNTEAFF.

The V and J genes are TRBV15 and TRBJ2-1; 12 nucleotides match TRBD2. CDR3 size: 16 residues. The V gene end was trimmed by 2 bases and the J gene end by 7 bases; junction bases not matched to a gene: 6. The germline V gene has CDR1 LNHNV and CDR2 YYDKDF (reference sequence). The CDR3 here is CATSRNLAGGQNEQFF. CDR3 sequence (DNA): TGTGCCACCAGCAGAAATCTAGCGGGGGGGCAGAATGAGCAGTTCTTC. The complete variable domain, with remaining parts taken from reference TRBV15 and TRBJ2-1, reads DAMVIQNPRYQVTQFGKPVTLSCSQTLNHNVMYWYQQKSSQAPKLLFHYYDKDFNNEADTPDNFQSRRPNTSFCFLDIRSPGLGDTAMYLCATSRNLAGGQNEQFFGPGTRLTVL.

This clonotype was found many times. The chain links TRBV19 to TRBJ1-1, with D perhaps TRBD1 (5 bases). The germline V gene encodes CDR1 LNHDA and CDR2 SQIVND (reference sequence). Trimming took 9 bases from V and 0 from J, leaving 23 bases between them. CDR3 length: 17 amino acids. CDR3 sequence reads: CASAPGGDLYLNTEAFF. In nucleotides, the CDR3 is TGTGCCAGCGCGCCAGGAGGGGACCTTTACCTGAACACTGAAGCTTTCTTT.

This clonotype has ten or more counts. The rearrangement links TRBV7-2 to TRBJ2-3; 7 bases are a match to TRBD1. V lost 4 bases and J lost 6; bases outside the gene matches: 13. There are 16 residues in the CDR3. The germline CDR1 and CDR2 sequences are SGHTA and FQGNSA. Here the CDR3 reads CASSSPWQGEWDTQYF. DNA for the CDR3: TGTGCCAGCAGCTCTCCCTGGCAGGGGGAATGGGATACGCAGTATTTT. Using reference TRBV7-2 and TRBJ2-3 for the parts outside the CDR3, the full variable domain is GAGVSQSPSNKVTEKGKDVELRCDPISGHTALYWYRQSLGQGLEFLIYFQGNSAPDKSGLPSDRFSAERTGGSVSTLTIQRTQQEDSAVYLCASSSPWQGEWDTQYFGPGTRLTVL.

This clonotype appeared a few times. V is TRBV2 and J is TRBJ2-1, with 12 bases lining up with TRBD2. The CDR3 sequence is 14 residues long. J gave up 6 bases and V 6 bases, and 3 bases lay outside the gene matches. From germline, CDR1 is SNHLY and CDR2 FYNNEI. DNA of the CDR3: TGTGCCAGCAGCGGGACTAGCGGGCGCAATGAGCAGTTCTTC. It yields the protein CASSGTSGRNEQFF.

This clonotype occurred a few times. This CDR3 reads CASSYGAGVNTEAFF. In DNA form, the CDR3 reads TGTGCCAGCAGTTACGGGGCAGGGGTGAACACTGAAGCTTTCTTT. The chain recombines TRBV6-5 with TRBJ1-1, with a possible D match to TRBD1 (6 bases). V was shortened by 2 bases and J by 0 bases, with 10 bases between the two germline ends. CDR1 MNHEY and CDR2 SVGAGI come from the germline V gene. This CDR3 spans 15 amino acids.

This clonotype was observed at least ten times. The chain carries TRBV7-9 and TRBJ2-1; 8 nucleotides align to TRBD2. The CDR3 has 13 amino acids. The germline gives CDR1 SEHNR, CDR2 FQNEAQ (reference sequence). V lost 5 bases, J lost 6 bases, and 3 bases stayed unmatched. The CDR3 region is CASSGTRGNEQFF. The CDR3 region has the DNA TGTGCCAGCAGCGGGACTAGAGGCAATGAGCAGTTCTTC.

This clonotype has a handful of counts. The chain employs TRBV12-3 or TRBV12-4 and TRBJ1-2, with a possible D match to TRBD1 (5 bases). CDR3 length: 13 residues. V dropped 7 bases and J dropped 4 bases, with 13 bases sitting between them. DNA for the CDR3: TGTGCCAGCACGCCGGGGGGATTCTATGGCTACACCTTC. Protein product: CASTPGGFYGYTF.

The chain has TRBV7-9 and TRBJ1-6; D perhaps matches TRBD1 (5 bases). Germline-derived CDR1 and CDR2 are SEHNR and FQNEAQ (reference sequence). Trimming stripped 5 bases from V and 12 bases from J, with 11 bases between. The CDR3 runs 12 residues. The CDR3 here is CASSPAGEPLHF. The CDR3 nucleotides are TGTGCCAGCAGCCCCGCGGGGGAACCCCTCCACTTT.

This chain uses TRBV20-1 with TRBJ1-2; no firm D call. The V end was cut by 6 bases, the J end by 7 bases, with 6 bases between. Germline values: CDR1 DFQATT, CDR2 SNEGSKA (reference sequence). The CDR3 extends over 9 amino acids. CDR3 sequence: CSATGGYTF. The CDR3 DNA reads TGCAGTGCAACCGGTGGCTACACCTTC.

This clonotype was picked up a small number of times. This chain uses TRBV7-6 with TRBJ2-2; D gene ambiguous. Trimming left V 5 bases short and J 7 bases short, with 11 bases between. The CDR3 is 13 amino acids. The germline gives CDR1 SGHVS, CDR2 FNYEAQ. The CDR3 coding sequence is TGTGCCAGCAGCCCCCTAGGTCTCGGGGAGCTGTTTTTT. It is translated as CASSPLGLGELFF.

The gene calls are TRBV5-1 and TRBJ1-6, with a possible D match to TRBD1 (5 bases). The V gene lost 0 bases and the J gene lost 0 bases, with 10 bases spanning the gap. CDR1 SGHRS and CDR2 YFSETQ come from the germline V gene. This CDR3 is 17 amino acids long. The CDR3 loop is CASSLEGPSSYNSPLHF. The CDR3 bases are TGCGCCAGCAGCTTGGAGGGACCCAGCTCCTATAATTCACCCCTCCACTTT.

This clonotype was found many times. V and J are TRBV2 and TRBJ2-7; weak D call: TRBD2 (5 bases). Deletions cut 2 bases from V and 2 bases from J, with 16 bases between. Germline V gene sequence: CDR1 SNHLY, CDR2 FYNNEI. The CDR3 sequence is 16 residues long. The CDR3 loop is CASSERGQLLPYEQYV. CDR3 DNA: TGTGCCAGCAGTGAAAGAGGGCAGCTCCTTCCCTACGAGCAGTACGTC.